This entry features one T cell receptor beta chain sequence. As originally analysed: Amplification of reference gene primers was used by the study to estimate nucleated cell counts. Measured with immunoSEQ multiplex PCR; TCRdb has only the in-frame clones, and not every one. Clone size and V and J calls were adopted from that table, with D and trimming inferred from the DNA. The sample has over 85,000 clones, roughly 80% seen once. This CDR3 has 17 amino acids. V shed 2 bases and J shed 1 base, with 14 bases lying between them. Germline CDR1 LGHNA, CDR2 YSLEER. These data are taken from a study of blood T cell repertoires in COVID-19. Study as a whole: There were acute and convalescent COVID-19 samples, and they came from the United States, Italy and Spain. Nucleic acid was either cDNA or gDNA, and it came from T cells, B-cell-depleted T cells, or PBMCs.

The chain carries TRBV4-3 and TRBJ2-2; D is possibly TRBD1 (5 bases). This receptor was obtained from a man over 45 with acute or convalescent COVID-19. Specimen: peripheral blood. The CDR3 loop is CASSQPGFGQNTGELFF. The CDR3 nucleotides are TGCGCCAGCAGCCAACCAGGGTTCGGGCAGAACACCGGGGAGCTGTTTTTT.